The 26 T cell receptor beta chains below come from one sample, sequenced in a study of metastatic and nonmetastatic thyroid tumors. TCRdb ran MiXCR on the PCR reads. The data show 15,000 to 20,000 clones, less than 35% seen once. Patients had received no treatment of any kind before thyroid surgery. Sequencing input: adjacent normal tissue. Receptor source: a female donor with papillary thyroid cancer or a benign thyroid nodule (not recorded which). Some clones in this sample may be carry-over from other donors' samples.

The chain joins TRBV6-5 to TRBJ2-1; 10 bases align to TRBD1. Germline V gene lookup returns CDR1 MNHEY and CDR2 SVGAGI. The CDR3 consists of 17 residues. Trimming cost V 6 bases and J 7 bases; bases outside gene matches: 15. The CDR3 loop is CASSILDRGRLSNEQFF. DNA of the CDR3: TGTGCCAGCAGCATCCTCGACAGGGGGCGCTTATCTAATGAGCAGTTCTTC.

V usage is TRBV7-3 and J usage is TRBJ2-3; 10 nucleotides line up with TRBD2. Per germline, CDR1 SGHTA and CDR2 FQGTGA. The trim removed 2 bases at V and 5 bases at J, leaving 4 bases unmatched. There are 15 residues in the CDR3. CDR3 amino acids: CASSLAAGGRDTQYF. The CDR3 bases are TGTGCCAGCAGCTTAGCAGCGGGAGGGCGAGATACGCAGTATTTT.

This clone was seen once. The chain carries TRBV5-1 and TRBJ1-2; 10 positions match TRBD1. The CDR3 totals 14 residues. The V segment lost 4 bases and the J segment 6 bases; nucleotides outside the gene matches: 6. Germline lookup yields CDR1 SGHRS and CDR2 YFSETQ. CDR3 coding DNA: TGCGCCAGCAGCCCAACCGGGACAGGGGATGGCTACACCTTC. This translates into CASSPTGTGDGYTF.

V gene TRBV19 combines with J gene TRBJ2-1; D call uncertain. V gave up 5 bases and J gave up 10 bases, with 15 bases separating them. The germline V gene encodes CDR1 LNHDA and CDR2 SQIVND (reference sequence). The CDR3 totals 13 residues. The CDR3 protein is CASSLRSGSEQFF. CDR3 DNA sequence: TGTGCCAGTAGTCTTCGGAGTGGATCGGAGCAGTTCTTC.

This clone occurred a few times. The V gene is TRBV28, the J gene TRBJ2-3, with D possibly being TRBD1 or TRBD2 (7 bases each). The CDR3 loop spans 17 amino acids. Germline CDR1 MDHEN, CDR2 SYDVKM. Trimming removed 6 bases from V and 0 bases from J, with 19 bases in between. As DNA, the CDR3 is TGTGCCAGCAGCCCGCCAGGGGGGGCCCGGAGCACAGATACGCAGTATTTT. It encodes CASSPPGGARSTDTQYF.

In regard to this clone: One junction end does not reproduce the germline sequence, and a read error may be involved. CDR3 residues: CATSPAVSAGRGVETQYF. In DNA form, the CDR3 reads TGTGCCACCAGTCCCGCAGTGTCGGCGGGCCGCGGCGTAGAGACCCAGTACTTC. V is TRBV6-1 and J is TRBJ2-5, with D perhaps matching TRBD2 (5 bases). CDR3 size: 18 residues. From germline, CDR1 is MNHNS and CDR2 SASEGT.

The chain has TRBV4-3 and TRBJ2-1; 8 bases match TRBD2. Per the germline V gene, CDR1 is LGHNA and CDR2 is YSLEER. Trimming removed 0 bases from V and 7 bases from J; junction bases left unmatched: 11. The CDR3 runs to 17 residues. The CDR3 loop reads CASSQEPAGGDVNEQFF. DNA of the CDR3: TGCGCCAGCAGCCAAGAACCCGCCGGGGGGGACGTTAATGAGCAGTTCTTC.

This clone is medium-sized (0.01 to 0.1%) by share. This chain connects TRBV28 to TRBJ1-2; maybe TRBD1 (6 bases). Germline CDR1 is MDHEN and CDR2 is SYDVKM. V dropped 8 bases and J dropped 2 bases, with 15 bases sitting between them. The CDR3 is 14 amino acids. CDR3 amino acids: CASYIGRGNYGYTF. For the CDR3, the DNA is TGTGCCAGCTACATTGGGAGGGGGAACTATGGCTACACCTTC.

This clone was counted only a few times. Here the CDR3 omits its conserved ending phenylalanine or tryptophan, so a read error is the likely source. It is unclear where the CDR3 begins or ends on the DNA, so no DNA is shown, and the CDR3 is as TCRdb lists it. The J gene is TRBJ2-6, the V gene TRBV11-2; the table's D gene call, TRBD2, was not cross checked with the DNA. Counting both end residues, the CDR3 totals 8 amino acids. The germline CDR1 and CDR2 sequences are SGHAT and FQNNGV. CDR3 protein: CASSFGSG.

This clone was found many times. This rearrangement joins TRBV20-1 to TRBJ1-2; the D gene is possibly TRBD1 (5 bases). Germline-derived CDR1 and CDR2 are DFQATT and SNEGSKA (reference sequence). With 2 bases removed from V and 5 bases from J, the gap between germline ends came to 9 bases. The CDR3 totals 12 residues. In DNA, the CDR3 is TGCAGTGCTAGACCGACAGAATATGGCTACACCTTC. Its translation is CSARPTEYGYTF.

This rearrangement joins TRBV5-1 to TRBJ2-2; 13 bases map to TRBD2. V was pared by 4 bases and J by 5 bases, with 5 bases of the junction left unmatched. This CDR3 has 16 residues. The germline gives CDR1 SGHRS, CDR2 YFSETQ. The CDR3 loop is CASSPRTSGRTGELFF. DNA of the CDR3: TGCGCCAGCAGCCCACGGACTAGCGGGAGAACCGGGGAGCTGTTTTTT.

This chain joins TRBV19 and TRBJ1-6; 7 nucleotides match TRBD1. There are 15 residues in the CDR3. V lost 5 bases, J lost 8 bases, and 9 bases stayed unmatched. Germline V lookup: CDR1 LNHDA, CDR2 SQIVND (reference sequence). The CDR3 region is CASSSQGGFDSPLHF. CDR3 DNA: TGTGCCAGTAGTTCCCAGGGGGGGTTTGATTCACCCCTCCACTTT. The full variable domain, its missing parts supplied by reference TRBV19 and TRBJ1-6, is DGGITQSPKYLFRKEGQNVTLSCEQNLNHDAMYWYRQDPGQGLRLIYYSQIVNDFQKGDIAEGYSVSREKKESFPLTVTSAQKNPTAFYLCASSSQGGFDSPLHFGNGTRLTVT.

The V call is TRBV9, the J call TRBJ2-5, with D tentatively TRBD1 or TRBD2 (5 bases each). CDR3 length: 13 amino acids. With 3 bases removed from V and 5 bases from J, the gap between germline ends came to 11 bases. CDR1 is SGDLS, CDR2 YYNGEE, per germline. The CDR3, as DNA: TGTGCCAGCAGCGGGAGGTGGGGGGAGACCCAGTACTTC. Its protein product is CASSGRWGETQYF.

The gene calls are TRBV18 and TRBJ2-5, with 7 bases matching TRBD1. Germline values: CDR1 KGHSH, CDR2 LQKENI. The CDR3 has 15 residues. The V segment lost 5 bases and the J segment 0 bases; nucleotides outside the gene matches: 6. The CDR3 spells CASSTGTAHQETQYF. CDR3 nucleotides: TGTGCCAGCTCAACCGGGACAGCCCACCAAGAGACCCAGTACTTC.

The V gene is TRBV13, the J gene TRBJ2-7; no reliable D call. This CDR3 region has 15 residues. Trimming stripped 0 bases from V and 3 bases from J, with 12 bases between. Germline V lookup: CDR1 PRHDT, CDR2 FYEKMQ (reference sequence). This CDR3 is CASSLGSSKSYEQYF. CDR3 DNA sequence: TGTGCCAGCAGCTTAGGAAGCAGTAAAAGCTACGAGCAGTACTTC.

V and J are TRBV19 and TRBJ2-5; TRBD1 matches at 10 bases. In germline, CDR1 is LNHDA, CDR2 SQIVND (reference sequence). V dropped 5 bases and J dropped 4; count of bases not matched to a gene: 13. The CDR3 has 17 residues. CDR3 residues: CASSGPGTGARRETQYF. The CDR3 DNA is TGTGCCAGTAGTGGTCCCGGGACAGGGGCGCGCAGAGAGACCCAGTACTTC.

Within the sample, this clone is medium-sized. This chain uses TRBV27 with TRBJ2-7; D is uncertain. Looked up from germline, CDR1 is MNHEY and CDR2 is SMNVEV (reference sequence). V shed 2 bases and J shed 0 bases, with 8 bases lying between them. The CDR3 covers 14 residues. CDR3 loop: CASSLTHSSYEQYF. The CDR3 DNA follows: TGTGCCAGCAGTTTAACGCACAGCTCCTACGAGCAGTACTTC.

This clone has more than one count but fewer than ten. The rearrangement links TRBV7-6 to TRBJ2-1; TRBD2 matches 9 bases. From germline, CDR1 is SGHVS and CDR2 FNYEAQ. The CDR3 length is 17 residues. Unmatched junction bases numbered 15, after V lost 5 bases and J lost 7 bases. The CDR3 sequence is CASSLRAGGGEGNEQFF. DNA for the CDR3: TGTGCCAGCAGCCTAAGAGCGGGAGGAGGAGAGGGTAATGAGCAGTTCTTC.

In this sample, this clone turned up a few times. The J gene is TRBJ2-7, the V gene TRBV6-1; a weak D match, TRBD2 (6 bases). Germline V gene data show CDR1 as MNHNS and CDR2 as SASEGT. The CDR3 is 14 residues long. V was pared by 5 bases and J by 2 bases, with 13 bases between. In DNA, the CDR3 is TGTGCCAGCAGTCCAGACGGCGGGACCTACGAGCAGTACTTC. Translated: CASSPDGGTYEQYF.

This chain uses TRBV6-1 with TRBJ2-7, with 9 bases lining up with TRBD1. The V gene's germline CDR1 is MNHNS and CDR2 SASEGT. V lost 3 bases to trimming and J lost 2 bases; unmatched junction nucleotides: 11. The CDR3 runs to 17 residues. CDR3 amino acids: CASSDPTGGTGTYEQYF. CDR3 DNA sequence: TGTGCCAGCAGTGATCCCACCGGGGGGACAGGGACCTACGAGCAGTACTTC.

The rearrangement joins TRBV27 to TRBJ2-7, with D tentatively TRBD2 (6 bases). Germline V gene sequence: CDR1 MNHEY, CDR2 SMNVEV (reference sequence). The V end was cut by 3 bases, the J end by 6 bases, with 18 bases between. The CDR3 is made up of 15 amino acids. Written as DNA, the CDR3 is TGTGCCAGCAGTTTTAGTGCTCGAGCGGGCGGCGAGCAGTACTTC. It is translated as CASSFSARAGGEQYF.

Within the sample, this clone is medium-sized. The chain joins TRBV6-1 to TRBJ2-1; 8 bases line up with TRBD2. The length of the CDR3 is 15 residues. The germline V gene encodes CDR1 MNHNS and CDR2 SASEGT. Losses at the gene ends were 1 base for V and 3 bases for J; bases not matched to a gene: 2. The CDR3 DNA reads as TGTGCCAGCAGTGAAGAGGCGGGGGGCTACAATGAGCAGTTCTTC. It is translated as CASSEEAGGYNEQFF.

The sample holds a few counts of this clone. The V and J genes are TRBV6-1 and TRBJ1-1, with D maybe TRBD1 (6 bases). With 6 bases removed from V and 6 bases from J, the gap between germline ends came to 14 bases. Germline V gene data show CDR1 as MNHNS and CDR2 as SASEGT. The CDR3 spans 13 residues. DNA of the CDR3: TGTGCCAGCAGGCAGACAGGAGGACCTGAAGCTTTCTTT. It codes for CASRQTGGPEAFF.

This clone was seen more than once but under ten times. This chain joins TRBV6-1 and TRBJ2-7; 7 bases align to TRBD2. V trimming: 5 bases; J trimming: 5 bases; junction bases outside the gene matches: 9. CDR1 is MNHNS and CDR2 is SASEGT in the germline V gene. The CDR3 sequence is 14 residues long. The CDR3 nucleotides are TGTGCCAGCAGTAAAACAGGACTAGGCCACGAGCAGTACTTC. Protein: CASSKTGLGHEQYF.

This clone was detected ten times or more. CDR3 residues: CASRSLGGYEQYF. DNA of the CDR3: TGTGCCAGCAGGTCGCTCGGGGGTTACGAGCAGTACTTC. This chain connects TRBV6-1 to TRBJ2-7; D perhaps matches TRBD2 (6 bases). The CDR3 extends over 13 amino acids. Germline lookup yields CDR1 MNHNS and CDR2 SASEGT. Trimming took off 6 bases at V and 4 bases at J, with 13 bases between the two ends.

This chain connects TRBV5-1 to TRBJ2-3, with D possibly matching TRBD1 (6 bases). Germline V gene lookup returns CDR1 SGHRS and CDR2 YFSETQ. The CDR3 runs to 13 residues. Deletions cut 7 bases from V and 0 bases from J, with 9 bases between. The CDR3 region has the DNA TGCGCCAGCCGGACAGCTAGCACAGATACGCAGTATTTT. Its translation is CASRTASTDTQYF.